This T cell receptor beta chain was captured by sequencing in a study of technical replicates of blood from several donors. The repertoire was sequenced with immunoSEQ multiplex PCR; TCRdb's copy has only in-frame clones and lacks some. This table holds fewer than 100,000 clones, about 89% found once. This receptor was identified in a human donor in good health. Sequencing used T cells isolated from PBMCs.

CDR3: CAIRRQGAGANVLTF. DNA for the CDR3: TGTGCCATCAGGAGACAGGGGGCTGGGGCCAACGTCCTGACTTTC. J is TRBJ2-6 and V is TRBV10-3; 9 bases match TRBD1. CDR3 length equals 15 residues. The V and J ends lost 6 bases and 2 bases, in that order; junction bases with no gene match: 2. Germline V gene data show CDR1 as ENHRY and CDR2 as SYGVKD.